The rows below give T cell receptor beta chains drawn from one sample of a study of blood T cell repertoires in COVID-19. Using immunoSEQ multiplex PCR, the repertoire was profiled, and TCRdb retains in-frame clones only, with some absent. This sample has 250,000 to 300,000 clones, with approximately 90% found just once. Material: PBMCs or T cells enriched from blood (not recorded which). All receptors derive from an older woman in a cohort exposed to, infected with or recovered from COVID-19 (not recorded which). CDR3s include the opening cysteine and the closing phenylalanine or tryptophan. A D gene is named only where the DNA matches it firmly. Where a row states a size, it is once, few, many or the class of an expanded clone; other rows omit it.

v_gene: TRBV9; abundance: .; d_gene: .; j_gene: TRBJ2-1; CDR3nt: TGTGCCAGCAGCAGCGAGGTGGACTCACTTCGGCGGGGGCAGTTCTTC; CDR3aa: CASSSEVDSLRRGQFF
v_gene: TRBV9; abundance: many; d_gene: TRBD1; j_gene: TRBJ1-5; CDR3nt: TGTGCCAGCAGCGTAGCAGGACAGGGAAATCAGCCCCAGCATTTT; CDR3aa: CASSVAGQGNQPQHF
v_gene: TRBV9; abundance: .; d_gene: .; j_gene: TRBJ2-6; CDR3nt: TGTGCCAGCAGCGTCGACCCGGGATCTGGGGCCAACGTCCTGACTTTC; CDR3aa: CASSVDPGSGANVLTF
v_gene: TRBV19; abundance: .; d_gene: .; j_gene: TRBJ1-2; CDR3nt: TGTGCCAGTAGTGGTTGGGGCAGGGCCTATGGCTACACCTTC; CDR3aa: CASSGWGRAYGYTF
v_gene: TRBV28; abundance: .; d_gene: TRBD1; j_gene: TRBJ2-1; CDR3nt: TGTGCCAGCAGCCACAGGGGAAATAGAGGCAATGAGCAGTTCTTC; CDR3aa: CASSHRGNRGNEQFF
v_gene: TRBV15; abundance: .; d_gene: .; j_gene: TRBJ1-3; CDR3nt: TGTGCCACCAGCAGAGATTGGGCACGGGGAAACACCATATATTTT; CDR3aa: CATSRDWARGNTIYF
v_gene: TRBV2; abundance: .; d_gene: .; j_gene: TRBJ2-6; CDR3nt: TGTGCCACTTGTCCTGGGGCCAACGTCCTGACTTTC; CDR3aa: CATCPGANVLTF
v_gene: TRBV11-3; abundance: .; d_gene: .; j_gene: TRBJ2-1; CDR3nt: TGTGCCAGCAGCTTGTCCGGGAAGTCTGTTGAGCAGTTCTTC; CDR3aa: CASSLSGKSVEQFF
v_gene: TRBV21-1; abundance: .; d_gene: .; j_gene: TRBJ1-2; CDR3nt: TGTGCCCCCCGCCTCTTATTAGACTATGGCTACACCTTC; CDR3aa: CAPRLLLDYGYTF
v_gene: TRBV6-4; abundance: .; d_gene: .; j_gene: TRBJ1-5; CDR3nt: TGTGCCAGCAGCCCACAGCGCAATCAGCCCCAGCATTTT; CDR3aa: CASSPQRNQPQHF
v_gene: TRBV7-3; abundance: .; d_gene: TRBD2; j_gene: TRBJ2-1; CDR3nt: TGTGCCAGCAGCCTGACGGGAGGTTCCTACAATGAGCAGTTCTTC; CDR3aa: CASSLTGGSYNEQFF
v_gene: TRBV6-5; abundance: .; d_gene: .; j_gene: TRBJ2-7; CDR3nt: TGTGCCAGCACGCAGGGCTTAATTTCCTACGAGCAGTACTTC; CDR3aa: CASTQGLISYEQYF
v_gene: TRBV6-4; abundance: .; d_gene: TRBD1; j_gene: TRBJ1-6; CDR3nt: TGTGCCAGCAGGCCCGACAGGGGAATTGAGTCACCCCTCCACTTT; CDR3aa: CASRPDRGIESPLHF
v_gene: TRBV9; abundance: .; d_gene: .; j_gene: TRBJ1-6; CDR3nt: TGTGCCAGCAGCCCCTCGGAGGGACCATATTCACCCCTCCACTTT; CDR3aa: CASSPSEGPYSPLHF
v_gene: TRBV27; abundance: .; d_gene: TRBD2; j_gene: TRBJ2-1; CDR3nt: TGTGCCAGCAGTTCCCGGTTAGCGGGAGTCTCCTACAATGAGCAGTTCTTC; CDR3aa: CASSSRLAGVSYNEQFF
v_gene: TRBV27; abundance: .; d_gene: .; j_gene: TRBJ1-2; CDR3nt: TGTGCCAGCCGGACACCGATTGGTGGCTACACCTTC; CDR3aa: CASRTPIGGYTF
v_gene: TRBV6-2/TRBV6-3; abundance: .; d_gene: TRBD1; j_gene: TRBJ1-1; CDR3nt: TGTGCCAGCAGTTACCAGCGACAGGGAGGAACTGAAGCTTTCTTT; CDR3aa: CASSYQRQGGTEAFF
v_gene: TRBV30; abundance: .; d_gene: .; j_gene: TRBJ2-1; CDR3nt: TGTGCCTGGAGTGTCGTTCTAGCGACCTACAATGAGCAGTTCTTC; CDR3aa: CAWSVVLATYNEQFF
v_gene: TRBV2; abundance: .; d_gene: TRBD2; j_gene: TRBJ2-7; CDR3nt: TGTGCCAGCCTCGGGGCGGGAGCCCTTTACGAGCAGTACTTC; CDR3aa: CASLGAGALYEQYF
v_gene: TRBV6-5; abundance: .; d_gene: TRBD2; j_gene: TRBJ2-7; CDR3nt: TGTGCCAGCAGAAAACTAGCGGGAGGGGCCTACGAGCAGTACTTC; CDR3aa: CASRKLAGGAYEQYF
v_gene: TRBV10-3; abundance: .; d_gene: TRBD2; j_gene: TRBJ2-7; CDR3nt: TGTGCCATCAGTGCCCCGGGAGGGCCCCACGAGCAGTACTTC; CDR3aa: CAISAPGGPHEQYF
v_gene: TRBV28; abundance: .; d_gene: .; j_gene: TRBJ2-6; CDR3nt: TGTGCCAGCAGTTTTACAGGGTTCTCTGGGGCCAACGTCCTGACTTTC; CDR3aa: CASSFTGFSGANVLTF
v_gene: TRBV6-5; abundance: .; d_gene: .; j_gene: TRBJ2-3; CDR3nt: TGTGCCAGCAGTTTTCGGCAGGGGACAGATACGCAGTATTTT; CDR3aa: CASSFRQGTDTQYF
v_gene: TRBV2; abundance: .; d_gene: .; j_gene: TRBJ1-2; CDR3nt: TGTGCCAGCAGTGAACATGGGGGGGGATCATCCTATGGCTACACCTTC; CDR3aa: CASSEHGGGSSYGYTF
v_gene: TRBV4-1; abundance: once; d_gene: TRBD2; j_gene: TRBJ2-4; CDR3nt: TGCGCCAGCAGCCCTCTTGGGGGAGGGCCCAAAAACATTCAGTACTTC; CDR3aa: CASSPLGGGPKNIQYF
v_gene: TRBV15; abundance: .; d_gene: TRBD2; j_gene: TRBJ2-7; CDR3nt: TGTGCCACCAGCAGAGCGTTGGGGACTAGCCCTGAGCAGTACTTC; CDR3aa: CATSRALGTSPEQYF
v_gene: TRBV19; abundance: .; d_gene: .; j_gene: TRBJ2-5; CDR3nt: TGTGCCACGAAAAGCCCGGAGACTTTACAAGAGACCCAGTACTTC; CDR3aa: CATKSPETLQETQYF
v_gene: TRBV4-3; abundance: .; d_gene: TRBD2; j_gene: TRBJ2-5; CDR3nt: TGCGCCAGCAGCCAAGACGCTAGCGGGACCCAGTACTTC; CDR3aa: CASSQDASGTQYF
v_gene: TRBV5-1; abundance: .; d_gene: .; j_gene: TRBJ2-7; CDR3nt: TGCGCCAGCAGCTTGGCGACCGCTAGCTCCTACGAGCAGTACTTC; CDR3aa: CASSLATASSYEQYF
v_gene: TRBV25-1; abundance: .; d_gene: TRBD1; j_gene: TRBJ2-5; CDR3nt: TGTGCCAGCAGCCGCGCTTGGGGTTTCGACAGGGGCGGGACCCAGTACTTC; CDR3aa: CASSRAWGFDRGGTQYF
v_gene: TRBV6-5; abundance: .; d_gene: .; j_gene: TRBJ2-3; CDR3nt: TGTGCCAGCAGTTACAAGGGGCCCACAGATACGCAGTATTTT; CDR3aa: CASSYKGPTDTQYF
v_gene: TRBV15; abundance: once; d_gene: .; j_gene: TRBJ2-3; CDR3nt: TGTGCCACCAGCAGATTCGACTGGAATGGCACAGATACGCAGTATTTT; CDR3aa: CATSRFDWNGTDTQYF
v_gene: TRBV7-9; abundance: .; d_gene: .; j_gene: TRBJ2-5; CDR3nt: TGTGCCAGCAGCCCCAGGGAAATCCAAGAGACCCAGTACTTC; CDR3aa: CASSPREIQETQYF
v_gene: TRBV3-1/TRBV3-2; abundance: .; d_gene: TRBD2; j_gene: TRBJ2-1; CDR3nt: TGTGCCAGCAGCCTCCGAACTAGCGGCGCCTACAATGAGCAGTTCTTC; CDR3aa: CASSLRTSGAYNEQFF
v_gene: TRBV10-3; abundance: .; d_gene: TRBD2; j_gene: TRBJ2-3; CDR3nt: TGTGCCATCAGTGTAGGAGCGGGAAGTGGCGATACGCAGTATTTT; CDR3aa: CAISVGAGSGDTQYF
v_gene: TRBV6-2/TRBV6-3; abundance: .; d_gene: .; j_gene: TRBJ2-3; CDR3nt: TGTGCCAGCAGTTACTCGAGCCCTACGCAGTATTTT; CDR3aa: CASSYSSPTQYF
v_gene: TRBV19; abundance: .; d_gene: TRBD2; j_gene: TRBJ2-1; CDR3nt: TGTGCCAGTAGTTACCCGGGGGGGGCGAGCGATGAGCAGTTCTTC; CDR3aa: CASSYPGGASDEQFF
v_gene: TRBV11-2; abundance: .; d_gene: .; j_gene: TRBJ2-1; CDR3nt: TGTGCCAGCAGCTTAGATTCGGCAGGGGGAGGGCAGTTCTTC; CDR3aa: CASSLDSAGGGQFF